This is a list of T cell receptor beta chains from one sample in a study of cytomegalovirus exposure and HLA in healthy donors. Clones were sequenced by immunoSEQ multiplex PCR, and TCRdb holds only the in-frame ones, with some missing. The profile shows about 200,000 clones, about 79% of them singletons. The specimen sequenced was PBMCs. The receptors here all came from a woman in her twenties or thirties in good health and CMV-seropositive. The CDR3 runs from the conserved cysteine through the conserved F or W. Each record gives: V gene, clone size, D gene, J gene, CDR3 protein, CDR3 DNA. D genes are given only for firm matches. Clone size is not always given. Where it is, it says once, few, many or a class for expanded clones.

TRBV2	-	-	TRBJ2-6	CASRAGSSLSGANVLTF	TGTGCCAGCAGGGCCGGGAGCTCCCTCTCTGGGGCCAACGTCCTGACTTTC
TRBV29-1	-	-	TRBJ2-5	CSVFSQETQYF	TGCAGCGTTTTCTCCCAAGAGACCCAGTACTTC
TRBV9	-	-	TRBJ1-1	CASSVPGTEAFF	TGTGCCAGCAGCGTCCCCGGGACTGAAGCTTTCTTT
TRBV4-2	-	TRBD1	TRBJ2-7	CASSHYRGYEQYF	TGTGCCAGCAGCCATTACAGGGGATACGAGCAGTACTTC
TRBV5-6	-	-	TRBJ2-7	CASSPDRHTITTQYF	TGTGCCAGCAGCCCAGACCGACATACGATTACAACGCAGTACTTC
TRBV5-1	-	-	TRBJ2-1	CASSLDGGYNEQFF	TGCGCCAGCAGCTTGGATGGCGGGTACAATGAGCAGTTCTTC
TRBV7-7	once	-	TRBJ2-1	CASSLGTDNEQFF	TGTGCTAGCAGCTTAGGTACAGACAATGAGCAGTTCTTC
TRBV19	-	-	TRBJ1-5	CASSTGSQPQHF	TGTGCCAGTAGTACGGGGAGTCAGCCCCAGCATTTT
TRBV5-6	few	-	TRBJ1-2	CASSVRGSNYGYTF	TGTGCCAGCAGCGTCAGGGGTTCTAACTATGGCTACACCTTC
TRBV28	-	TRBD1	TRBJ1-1	CASTRQGARTEAFF	TGTGCCAGCACCCGACAGGGGGCGCGTACTGAAGCTTTCTTT
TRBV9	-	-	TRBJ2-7	CASSVGRDYEQYF	TGTGCCAGCAGCGTAGGCAGGGATTACGAGCAGTACTTC
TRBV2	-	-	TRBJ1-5	CASSSGVPQHF	TGTGCCAGCAGCTCGGGGGTGCCCCAGCATTTT
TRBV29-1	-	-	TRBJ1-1	CSVESGMTDLNTEAFF	TGCAGCGTTGAGTCAGGTATGACAGATTTGAACACTGAAGCTTTCTTT
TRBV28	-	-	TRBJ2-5	CASRIEVTQYF	TGTGCCAGCAGAATAGAAGTGACCCAGTACTTC
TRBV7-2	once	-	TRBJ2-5	CASSFRGAEETQYF	TGTGCCAGCAGCTTTCGGGGGGCGGAAGAGACCCAGTACTTC
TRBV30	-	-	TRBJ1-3	CAWNRMTLGNTIYF	TGTGCCTGGAATCGGATGACACTTGGAAACACCATATATTTT
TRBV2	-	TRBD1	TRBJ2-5	CASSRQGGQETQYF	TGTGCCAGCTCGAGACAGGGGGGACAAGAGACCCAGTACTTC
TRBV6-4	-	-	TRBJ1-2	CASRATGGGYTF	TGTGCCAGCAGGGCGACAGGAGGTGGCTACACCTTC
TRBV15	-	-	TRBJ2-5	CATSRGLGQETQYF	TGTGCCACCAGCAGGGGGCTGGGACAAGAGACCCAGTACTTC
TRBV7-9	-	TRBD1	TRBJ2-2	CASSPHSYGPGQGAGELFF	TGTGCCAGCAGCCCCCATAGCTACGGCCCGGGACAGGGCGCCGGGGAGCTGTTTTTT
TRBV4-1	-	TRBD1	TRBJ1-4	CASSQGQGILATNEKLFF	TGCGCCAGCAGCCAGGGACAGGGGATACTTGCAACTAATGAAAAACTGTTTTTT
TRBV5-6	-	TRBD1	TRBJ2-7	CASSLRWAGGDEQYF	TGTGCCAGCAGCTTGCGTTGGGCAGGGGGCGACGAGCAGTACTTC
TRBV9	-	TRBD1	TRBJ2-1	CASSPGTVNNEQFF	TGTGCCAGCAGCCCTGGGACAGTCAACAATGAGCAGTTCTTC
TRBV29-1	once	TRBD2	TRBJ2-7	CSVRTSGPSYEQYF	TGCAGCGTTAGGACTAGCGGACCCTCCTACGAGCAGTACTTC
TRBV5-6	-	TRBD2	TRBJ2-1	CASSSLAGLAGGHNEQFF	TGTGCCAGCAGCTCCTTGGCGGGACTAGCGGGAGGGCACAATGAGCAGTTCTTC
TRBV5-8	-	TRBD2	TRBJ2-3	CASSLAGTSWDTQYF	TGTGCCAGCAGCTTGGCAGGGACTAGCTGGGATACGCAGTATTTT
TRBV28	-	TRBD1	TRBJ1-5	CASLTGNQPQHF	TGTGCCAGCTTGACAGGGAATCAGCCCCAGCATTTT
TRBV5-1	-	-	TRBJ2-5	CASSLDLTTDIQETQYF	TGCGCCAGCAGCTTAGACCTAACGACAGACATCCAAGAGACCCAGTACTTC
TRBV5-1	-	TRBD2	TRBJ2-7	CASSLGPLAGGAYEQYF	TGCGCCAGCAGCTTGGGTCCGTTAGCGGGAGGCGCCTACGAGCAGTACTTC
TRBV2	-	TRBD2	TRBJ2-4	CASSTPGGKNIQYF	TGTGCCAGCAGTACCCCGGGAGGAAAAAACATTCAGTACTTC
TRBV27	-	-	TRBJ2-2	CASSLFGGNTGELFF	TGTGCCAGCAGTTTATTCGGAGGAAACACCGGGGAGCTGTTTTTT
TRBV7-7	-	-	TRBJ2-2	CASSYSASAYTGELFF	TGTGCTAGCAGCTACTCGGCTAGCGCCTACACCGGGGAGCTGTTTTTT
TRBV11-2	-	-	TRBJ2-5	CASTHPGGVGTQYF	TGTGCCAGCACCCACCCGGGCGGGGTTGGGACCCAGTACTTC
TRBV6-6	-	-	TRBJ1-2	CASSYSTANYGYTF	TGTGCCAGCAGTTACTCGACAGCGAACTATGGCTACACCTTC
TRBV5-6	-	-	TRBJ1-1	CASSLGAPSGTEAFF	TGTGCCAGCAGCTTGGGGGCGCCAAGCGGCACTGAAGCTTTCTTT
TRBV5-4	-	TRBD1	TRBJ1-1	CASSRDRENTEAFF	TGTGCCAGCAGCCGGGACAGAGAGAACACTGAAGCTTTCTTT
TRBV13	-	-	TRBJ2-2	CASSAGGNGELFF	TGTGCCAGCAGCGCTGGTGGCAACGGGGAGCTGTTTTTT
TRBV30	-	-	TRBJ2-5	CAWSLRGIGETQYF	TGTGCCTGGAGTCTCCGGGGAATCGGGGAGACCCAGTACTTC
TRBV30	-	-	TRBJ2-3	CAWVTGPLGTDTQYF	TGTGCCTGGGTAACAGGTCCCTTGGGCACAGATACGCAGTATTTT
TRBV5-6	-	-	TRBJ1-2	CASSLPGTDYGYTF	TGTGCCAGCAGCTTGCCAGGGACTGACTATGGCTACACCTTC
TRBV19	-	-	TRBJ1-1	CASSNNPNTEAFF	TGTGCCAGTAGTAACAACCCGAACACTGAAGCTTTCTTT
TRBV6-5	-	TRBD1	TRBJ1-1	CASSYYNRGRLGAFF	TGTGCCAGCAGTTACTACAACAGGGGGCGTTTAGGAGCTTTCTTT